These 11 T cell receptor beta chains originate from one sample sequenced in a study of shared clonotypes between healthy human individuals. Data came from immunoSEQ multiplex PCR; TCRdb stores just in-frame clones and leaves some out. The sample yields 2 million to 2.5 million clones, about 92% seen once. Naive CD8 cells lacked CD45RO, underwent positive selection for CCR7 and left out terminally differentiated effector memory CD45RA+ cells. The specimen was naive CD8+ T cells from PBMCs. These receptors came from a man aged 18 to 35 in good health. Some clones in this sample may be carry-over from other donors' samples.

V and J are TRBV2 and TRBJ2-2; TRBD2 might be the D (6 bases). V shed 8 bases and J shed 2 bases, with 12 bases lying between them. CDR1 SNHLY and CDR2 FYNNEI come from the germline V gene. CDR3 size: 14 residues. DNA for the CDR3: TGTGCCAGCTGGTGGGGGGTCAACACCGGGGAGCTGTTTTTT. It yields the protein CASWWGVNTGELFF.

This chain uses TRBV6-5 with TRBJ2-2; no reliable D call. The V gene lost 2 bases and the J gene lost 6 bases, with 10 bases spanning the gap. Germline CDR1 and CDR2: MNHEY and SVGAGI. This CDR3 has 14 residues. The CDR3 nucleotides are TGTGCCAGCAGTTACGATTGGCGTTCCGGGGAGCTGTTTTTT. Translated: CASSYDWRSGELFF.

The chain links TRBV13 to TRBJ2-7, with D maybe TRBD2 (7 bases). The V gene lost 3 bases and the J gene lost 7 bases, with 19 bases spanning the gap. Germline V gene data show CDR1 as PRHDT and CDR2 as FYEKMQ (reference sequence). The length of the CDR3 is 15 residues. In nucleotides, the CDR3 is TGTGCCAGCAGCTTGAGGGGGAGCGGGAAGGGTGAGCAGTACTTC. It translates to CASSLRGSGKGEQYF.

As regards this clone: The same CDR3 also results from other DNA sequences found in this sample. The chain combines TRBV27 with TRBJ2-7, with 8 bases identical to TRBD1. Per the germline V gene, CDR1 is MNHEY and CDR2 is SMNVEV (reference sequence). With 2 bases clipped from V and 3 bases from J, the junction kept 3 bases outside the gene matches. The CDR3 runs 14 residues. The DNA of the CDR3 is TGTGCCAGCAGTTTAAGGACAGGGTACTACGAGCAGTACTTC. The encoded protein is CASSLRTGYYEQYF.

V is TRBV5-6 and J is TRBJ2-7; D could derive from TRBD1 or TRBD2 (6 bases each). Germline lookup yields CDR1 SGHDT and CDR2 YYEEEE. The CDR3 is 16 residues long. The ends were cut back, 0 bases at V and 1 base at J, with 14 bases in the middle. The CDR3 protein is CASSLAGGVESYEQYF. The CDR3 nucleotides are TGTGCCAGCAGCTTGGCCGGGGGCGTTGAGTCCTACGAGCAGTACTTC.

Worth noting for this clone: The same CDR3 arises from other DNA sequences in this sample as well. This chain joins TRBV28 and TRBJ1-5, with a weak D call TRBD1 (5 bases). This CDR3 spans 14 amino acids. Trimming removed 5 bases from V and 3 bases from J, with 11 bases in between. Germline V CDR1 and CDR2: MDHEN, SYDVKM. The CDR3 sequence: CASSLTGYNQPQHF. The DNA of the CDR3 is TGTGCCAGCAGTCTCACAGGTTACAATCAGCCCCAGCATTTT.

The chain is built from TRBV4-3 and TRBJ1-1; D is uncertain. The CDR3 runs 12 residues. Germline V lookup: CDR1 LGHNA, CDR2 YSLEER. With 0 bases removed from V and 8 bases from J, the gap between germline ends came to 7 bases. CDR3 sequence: CASSQDRVEAFF. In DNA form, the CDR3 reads TGCGCCAGCAGCCAAGATCGGGTAGAAGCTTTCTTT.

Here the CDR3 DNA reads TGCGCCAGCAGCTTGAGTAGCGGGAGTGCAGATACGCAGTATTTT. Encoded protein: CASSLSSGSADTQYF. J is TRBJ2-3 and V is TRBV5-1, with 9 bases matching TRBD2. Per the germline V gene, CDR1 is SGHRS and CDR2 is YFSETQ. The V and J ends lost 1 base and 4 bases, in that order; junction bases with no gene match: 4. The CDR3 totals 15 residues.

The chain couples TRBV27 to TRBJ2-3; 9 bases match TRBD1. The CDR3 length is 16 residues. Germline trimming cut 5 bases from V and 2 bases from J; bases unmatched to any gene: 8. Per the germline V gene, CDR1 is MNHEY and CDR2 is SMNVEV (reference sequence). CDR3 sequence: CASSMLGTGHTDTQYF. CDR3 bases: TGTGCCAGCAGTATGCTAGGGACAGGGCACACAGATACGCAGTATTTT.

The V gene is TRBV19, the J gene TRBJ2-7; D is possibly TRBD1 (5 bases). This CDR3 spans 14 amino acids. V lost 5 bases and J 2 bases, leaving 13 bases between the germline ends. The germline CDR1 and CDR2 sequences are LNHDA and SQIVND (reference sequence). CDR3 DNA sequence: TGTGCCAGTAGTGCTGCGTTGGACACCTACGAGCAGTACTTC. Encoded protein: CASSAALDTYEQYF.

CDR3 protein: CASSFRGASGGNTIYF. In nucleotides, the CDR3 is TGTGCCAGCAGCTTTAGAGGGGCAAGCGGTGGAAACACCATATATTTT. The genes are TRBV7-9 and TRBJ1-3; D might be TRBD1 (5 bases). The CDR3 consists of 16 residues. Germline V gives CDR1 SEHNR, CDR2 FQNEAQ (reference sequence). V was shortened by 3 bases and J by 3 bases, with 15 bases between the two germline ends.